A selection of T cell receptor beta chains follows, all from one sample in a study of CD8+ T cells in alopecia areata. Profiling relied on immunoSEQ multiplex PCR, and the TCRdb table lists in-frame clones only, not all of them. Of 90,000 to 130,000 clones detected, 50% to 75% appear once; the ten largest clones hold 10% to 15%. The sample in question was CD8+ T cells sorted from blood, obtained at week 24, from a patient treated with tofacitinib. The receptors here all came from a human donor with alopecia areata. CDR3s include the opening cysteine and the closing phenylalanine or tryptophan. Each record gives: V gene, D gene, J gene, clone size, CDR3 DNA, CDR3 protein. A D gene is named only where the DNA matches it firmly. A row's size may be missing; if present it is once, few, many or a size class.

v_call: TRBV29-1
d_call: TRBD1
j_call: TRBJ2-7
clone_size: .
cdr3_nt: TGCAGCGTTGAACGAACCGGACAGGGCCTTAACGAGCAGTACTTC
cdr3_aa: CSVERTGQGLNEQYF

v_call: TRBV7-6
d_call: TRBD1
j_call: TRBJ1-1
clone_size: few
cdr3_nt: TGTGCCAGCAGCGTTACAGGGGGCGTGTACACTGAAGCTTTCTTT
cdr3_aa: CASSVTGGVYTEAFF

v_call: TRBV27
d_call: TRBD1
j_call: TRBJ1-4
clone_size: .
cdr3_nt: TGTGCCAGCGGTCGACAGGGGCATGAAAAACTGTTTTTT
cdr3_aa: CASGRQGHEKLFF

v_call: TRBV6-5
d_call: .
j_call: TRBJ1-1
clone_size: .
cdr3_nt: TGTGCCAGCAGTTACTCGTTATTCGGGCTGAACACTGAAGCTTTCTTT
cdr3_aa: CASSYSLFGLNTEAFF

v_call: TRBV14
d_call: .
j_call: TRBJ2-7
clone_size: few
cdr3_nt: TGTGCCAGCAGCCTAGGGGAGGTCCACAGGACAACCTACGAGCAGTACTTC
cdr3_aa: CASSLGEVHRTTYEQYF

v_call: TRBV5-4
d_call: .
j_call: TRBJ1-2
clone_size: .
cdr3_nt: TGTGCCAGCAGCTTGGTAGGGATTGGCTATGGCTACACCTTC
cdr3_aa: CASSLVGIGYGYTF

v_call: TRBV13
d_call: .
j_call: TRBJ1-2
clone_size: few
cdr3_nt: TGTGCCAGCACCCAAGCGGTTTCTTACTATGGCTACACCTTC
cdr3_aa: CASTQAVSYYGYTF

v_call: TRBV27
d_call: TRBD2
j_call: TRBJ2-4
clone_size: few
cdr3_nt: TGTGCCAGCAGTACTTGGGACTACAAAAACATTCAGTACTTC
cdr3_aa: CASSTWDYKNIQYF

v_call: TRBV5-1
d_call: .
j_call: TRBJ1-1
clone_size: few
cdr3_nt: TGCGCCAGCAGCTTGAAGGCCTCCAACACTGAAGCTTTCTTT
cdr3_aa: CASSLKASNTEAFF

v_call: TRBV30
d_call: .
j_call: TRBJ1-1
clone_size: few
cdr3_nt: TGTGCCTGGAGTGTAGGCACTGAAGCTTTCTTT
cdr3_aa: CAWSVGTEAFF

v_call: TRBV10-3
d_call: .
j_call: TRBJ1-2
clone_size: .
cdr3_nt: TGTGCCATCAGTGATCTCAGGGGAAACTATGGCTACACCTTC
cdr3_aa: CAISDLRGNYGYTF

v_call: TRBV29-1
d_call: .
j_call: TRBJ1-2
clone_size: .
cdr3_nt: TGCAGCGTTGAAGAAACAGGGTTTAACTATGGCTACACCTTC
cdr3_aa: CSVEETGFNYGYTF

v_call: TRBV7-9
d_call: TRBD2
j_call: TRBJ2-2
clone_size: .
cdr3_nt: TGTGCCAGCAGGGACCTCCTAGCGGGGGCCCCCACCGGGGAGCTGTTTTTT
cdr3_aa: CASRDLLAGAPTGELFF

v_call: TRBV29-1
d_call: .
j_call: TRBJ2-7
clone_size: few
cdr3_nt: TGCAGCGTTGAGTTTTACGGAGCGACTCCCCCCTACGAGCAGTACTTC
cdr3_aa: CSVEFYGATPPYEQYF